This TCR beta chain was captured by sequencing in a study of T cell responses to AZD1222 COVID-19 vaccine. Details on this clone: Antigen: not known.

Sequenced by immunoSEQ multiplex PCR; TCRdb stores in-frame clones only, minus some. This table holds 100,000 to 150,000 clones, 88% found once. Regarding the study as a whole: Clonal diversity was possibly underestimated, and white British individuals and females predominated among donors. Nearly half of spike-specific TCRs reportedly target unmutated variant regions. CD4 TCRs covered the whole spike, strongest at regions 160-218 and 743-854.

CDR3 size: 19 residues. Specimen: peripheral blood, collected on day 0 of AZD1222 vaccination. The source is an adult in good health. The chain has TRBV21-1 and TRBJ1-1. TRBV21-1 is assigned pseudogene status. This CDR3 reads CASSKEERDRRIMNTEAFF. CDR3 nucleotides: TGTGCCAGCAGCAAAGAGGAGCGGGACAGACGAATCATGAACACTGAAGCTTTCTTT.